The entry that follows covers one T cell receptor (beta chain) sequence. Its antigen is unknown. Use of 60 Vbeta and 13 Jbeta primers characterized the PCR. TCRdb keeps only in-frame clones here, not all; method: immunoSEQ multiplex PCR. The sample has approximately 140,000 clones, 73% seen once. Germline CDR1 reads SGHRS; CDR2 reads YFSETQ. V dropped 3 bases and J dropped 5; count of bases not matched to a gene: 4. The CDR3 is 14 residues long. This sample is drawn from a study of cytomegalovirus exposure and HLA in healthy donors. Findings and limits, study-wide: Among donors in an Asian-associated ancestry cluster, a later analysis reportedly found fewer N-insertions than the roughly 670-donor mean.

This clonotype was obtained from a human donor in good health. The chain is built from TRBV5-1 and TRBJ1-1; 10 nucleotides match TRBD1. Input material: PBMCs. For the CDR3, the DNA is TGCGCCAGCAGCTACGACAGGGGGCAAACTGAAGCTTTCTTT. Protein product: CASSYDRGQTEAFF. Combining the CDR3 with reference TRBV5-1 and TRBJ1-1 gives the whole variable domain KAGVTQTPRYLIKTRGQQVTLSCSPISGHRSVSWYQQTPGQGLQFLFEYFSETQRNKGNFPGRFSGRQFSNSRSEMNVSTLELGDSALYLCASSYDRGQTEAFFGQGTRLTVV.